The present entry profiles one T cell receptor beta chain with its context. No antigen is known for it. At the DNA level, this CDR3 is encoded by other sequences in the same sample as well. Donors, healthy HIV-negative adults, lacked recent acute infections or vaccinations. This entry comes from a study of shared clonotypes between healthy human individuals. Study-wide background: Samples came from a couple of female and a few male donors aged 18 to 49.

Germline CDR1 ENHRY, CDR2 SYGVKD. The CDR3 consists of 13 residues. The germline V and J ends were trimmed by 4 bases and 0 bases, with 5 bases remaining between them. General study findings and limits: Sequencing depth was expected to influence donor clonotype sharing.

Replicate PCRs for unsorted PBMC used 250 to 300 ng DNA (roughly 29,000 T cell genomes). Sequencing was performed with immunoSEQ multiplex PCR; in TCRdb, only in-frame clones are kept and a portion is missing. The table has fewer than 650,000 clones, over 65% seen once. Sequencing input: PBMCs. This sequence was found in a woman between 40 and 50 years old in good health. Some clones in this sample may be carry-over from other donors' samples. The V gene is TRBV10-3, the J gene TRBJ2-3; D gene uncertain. This CDR3 is CAISGASTDTQYF. The DNA for the CDR3 is TGTGCCATCAGTGGAGCGAGCACAGATACGCAGTATTTT.